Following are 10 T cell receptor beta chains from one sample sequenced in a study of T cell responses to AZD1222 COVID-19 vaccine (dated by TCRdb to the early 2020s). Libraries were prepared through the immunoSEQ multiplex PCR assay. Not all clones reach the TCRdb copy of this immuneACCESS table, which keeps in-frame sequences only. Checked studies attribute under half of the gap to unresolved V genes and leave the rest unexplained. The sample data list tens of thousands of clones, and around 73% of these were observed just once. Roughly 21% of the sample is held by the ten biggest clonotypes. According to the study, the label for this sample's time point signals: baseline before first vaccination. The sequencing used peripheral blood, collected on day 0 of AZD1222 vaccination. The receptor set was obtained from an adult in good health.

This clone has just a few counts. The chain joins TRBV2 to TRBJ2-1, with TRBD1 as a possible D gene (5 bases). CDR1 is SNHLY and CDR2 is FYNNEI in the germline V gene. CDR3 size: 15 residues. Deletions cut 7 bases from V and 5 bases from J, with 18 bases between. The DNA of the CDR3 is TGTGCCAGCACCCGGCGCGTGGGGCGCGACAATGAGCAGTTCTTC. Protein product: CASTRRVGRDNEQFF.

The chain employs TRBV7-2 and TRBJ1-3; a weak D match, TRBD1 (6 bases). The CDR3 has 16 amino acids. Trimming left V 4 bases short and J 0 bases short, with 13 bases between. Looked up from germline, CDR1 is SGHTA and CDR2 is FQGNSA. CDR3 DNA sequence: TGTGCCAGCAGCTCCGGGGGCACTTTCTCTGGAAACACCATATATTTT. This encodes CASSSGGTFSGNTIYF.

The CDR3: CASSSSRGWTEAFF. The CDR3 bases are TGTGCCAGCAGTTCTTCCAGGGGCTGGACTGAAGCTTTCTTT. V gene TRBV25-1 combines with J gene TRBJ1-1, with a tentative D call TRBD1 (6 bases). V was cut by 5 bases and J by 5 bases, with 15 bases left in between. Germline V gene lookup returns CDR1 MGHDK and CDR2 SYGVNS. The CDR3 consists of 14 residues.

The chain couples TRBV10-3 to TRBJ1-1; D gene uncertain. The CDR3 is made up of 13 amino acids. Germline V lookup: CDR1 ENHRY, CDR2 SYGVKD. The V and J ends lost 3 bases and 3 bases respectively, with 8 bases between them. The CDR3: CAISDLVYTEAFF. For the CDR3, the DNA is TGTGCCATCAGTGACCTAGTCTACACTGAAGCTTTCTTT.

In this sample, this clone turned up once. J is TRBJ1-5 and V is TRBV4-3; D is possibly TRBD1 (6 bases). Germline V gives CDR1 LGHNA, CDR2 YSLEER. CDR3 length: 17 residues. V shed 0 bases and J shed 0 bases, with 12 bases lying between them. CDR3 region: CASSQDRTAYSNQPQHF. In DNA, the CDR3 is TGCGCCAGCAGCCAAGATCGGACAGCTTATAGCAATCAGCCCCAGCATTTT.

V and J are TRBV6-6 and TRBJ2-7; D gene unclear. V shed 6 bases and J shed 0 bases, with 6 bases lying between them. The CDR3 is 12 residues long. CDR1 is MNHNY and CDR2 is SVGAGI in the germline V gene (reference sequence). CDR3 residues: CASSPASYEQYF. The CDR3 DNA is TGTGCCAGCAGCCCCGCCTCCTACGAGCAGTACTTC.

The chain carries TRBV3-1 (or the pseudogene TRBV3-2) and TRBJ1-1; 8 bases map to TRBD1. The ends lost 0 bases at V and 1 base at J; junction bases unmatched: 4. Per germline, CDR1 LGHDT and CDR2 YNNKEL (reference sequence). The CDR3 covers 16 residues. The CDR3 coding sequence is TGTGCCAGCAGCCAAGAAGGACAGGGTGGGAACACTGAAGCTTTCTTT. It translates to CASSQEGQGGNTEAFF.

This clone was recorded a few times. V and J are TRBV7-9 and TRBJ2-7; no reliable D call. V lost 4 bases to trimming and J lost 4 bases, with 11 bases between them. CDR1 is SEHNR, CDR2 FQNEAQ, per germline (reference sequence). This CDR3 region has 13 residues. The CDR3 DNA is TGTGCCAGCAGCTCCCAGATCGGGTACGAGCAGTACTTC. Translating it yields CASSSQIGYEQYF.

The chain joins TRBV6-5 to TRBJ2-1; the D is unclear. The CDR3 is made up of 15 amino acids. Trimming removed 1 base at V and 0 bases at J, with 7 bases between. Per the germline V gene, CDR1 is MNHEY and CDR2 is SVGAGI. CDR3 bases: TGTGCCAGCAGTTACTGGGAAAGCTCCTACAATGAGCAGTTCTTC. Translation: CASSYWESSYNEQFF.

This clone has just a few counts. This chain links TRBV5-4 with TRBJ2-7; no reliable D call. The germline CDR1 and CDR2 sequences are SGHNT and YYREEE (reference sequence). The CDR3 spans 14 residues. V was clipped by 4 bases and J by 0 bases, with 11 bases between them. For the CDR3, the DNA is TGTGCCAGCAGCCAGGAACCCAACTCCTACGAGCAGTACTTC. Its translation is CASSQEPNSYEQYF. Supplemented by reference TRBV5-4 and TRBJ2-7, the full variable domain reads ETGVTQSPTHLIKTRGQQVTLRCSSQSGHNTVSWYQQALGQGPQFIFQYYREEENGRGNFPPRFSGLQFPNYSSELNVNALELDDSALYLCASSQEPNSYEQYFGPGTRLTVT.